Reported below is one T cell receptor beta chain. This sample was included in a study of T cell responses to AZD1222 COVID-19 vaccine. Assay: immunoSEQ multiplex PCR; the TCRdb copy retains only in-frame clones and omits some. The sample yields roughly 150,000 clones, roughly 88% seen once. This CDR3 region has 15 residues. CDR1 is SGDLS, CDR2 YYNGEE, per germline. V was shortened by 0 bases and J by 1 base, with 8 bases between the two germline ends. This rearrangement joins TRBV9 to TRBJ1-5, with a weak D call TRBD1 (6 bases). The sequence was collected from an adult in good health. Sequencing was performed on peripheral blood, taken on day 0 of AZD1222 vaccination. CDR3 sequence reads: CASSVAGVSNQPQHF. CDR3 coding DNA: TGTGCCAGCAGCGTAGCAGGGGTAAGCAATCAGCCCCAGCATTTT.